The next 19 T cell receptor beta chains were all read from a single sample in a study of beta chain features in type 1 diabetes (dated by TCRdb to 2016 to 2018). Library preparation was by the immunoSEQ multiplex PCR assay. The entire isolated RNA was reverse transcribed using the High Capacity cDNA Reverse Transcription Kit, and thus expressed TCRB transcripts were sequenced. The table was pulled from immuneACCESS by TCRdb, which kept in-frame rearrangements only. Such tables lose some clones; where checked, under half of the loss comes from unresolved V genes, and the rest has no known cause. The sample table holds roughly 350,000 clones, of which roughly 9.8% were seen once. Jointly, the top ten make up approximately 0.6% of the sample. Study-wide conclusions, independent of this receptor: Type 1 diabetes patients showed a moderate but significant shortening of TCRB CDR3 length in all four CD4+ subsets.

These receptors' targets are unknown. The sample consisted of central memory CD4+ T cells from blood. The receptors derive from a man aged 25 to 40 with type 1 diabetes.

V is TRBV6-1 and J is TRBJ2-5; tentatively, D is TRBD2 (5 bases). The germline V gene encodes CDR1 MNHNS and CDR2 SASEGT. The CDR3 loop spans 11 amino acids. Between the trimmed V and J ends, which lost 5 bases and 8 bases, there was a span of 9 bases. CDR3 sequence: CASSSGNTQYF. CDR3 in DNA: TGTGCCAGCAGTTCCGGGAACACCCAGTACTTC.

There are a few counts of this clone. V gene TRBV5-1 combines with J gene TRBJ2-7, with D tentatively TRBD1 or TRBD2 (5 bases each). Germline values: CDR1 SGHRS, CDR2 YFSETQ. Trimming pared 2 bases from V and 0 bases from J, leaving 15 bases between. The CDR3 sequence is 16 residues long. CDR3 amino acids: CASSFPPGRSSYEQYF. CDR3 nucleotide sequence: TGCGCCAGCAGCTTCCCACCGGGACGGAGCTCCTACGAGCAGTACTTC.

The CDR3 region is CASSYSTGGAKEKLFF. CDR3 nucleotides: TGTGCCAGCAGTTACTCGACGGGGGGCGCAAAGGAAAAACTGTTTTTT. The chain combines TRBV6-5 with TRBJ1-4, with a weak D call TRBD1 (6 bases). The V gene's germline CDR1 is MNHEY and CDR2 SVGAGI. The CDR3 extends over 16 amino acids. Trimming shortened V by 0 bases and J by 8 bases, and 16 bases separated the two germline ends.

The chain is built from TRBV6-6 and TRBJ2-1; a weak D match, TRBD1 (6 bases). The CDR3 extends over 15 amino acids. Looked up from germline, CDR1 is MNHNY and CDR2 is SVGAGI (reference sequence). V was shortened by 5 bases and J by 10 bases, with 21 bases between the two germline ends. The CDR3 bases are TGTGCCAGCAGTCCGAGGGCACAGGGTTCCCGAGAGCAGTTCTTC. Protein product: CASSPRAQGSREQFF.

The chain is built from TRBV5-4 and TRBJ2-5; 10 positions agree with TRBD2. Per germline, CDR1 SGHNT and CDR2 YYREEE (reference sequence). The CDR3 spans 16 residues. V lost 4 bases and J lost 0; bases outside the gene matches: 6. The CDR3 DNA is TGTGCCAGCAGCCCCGGACTAGCGGTAAACCAAGAGACCCAGTACTTC. It translates to CASSPGLAVNQETQYF.

The sample holds many counts of this clone. The chain couples TRBV6-6 to TRBJ1-5, with 8 positions matching TRBD1. This CDR3 contains 16 residues. Losses at the gene ends were 0 bases for V and 7 bases for J; bases not matched to a gene: 8. Germline CDR1 reads MNHNY; CDR2 reads SVGAGI (reference sequence). The CDR3 loop is CASSYSTGGAKQPQHF. CDR3 nucleotide sequence: TGTGCCAGCAGTTACTCCACAGGGGGAGCCAAACAGCCCCAGCATTTT.

The chain couples TRBV11-2 to TRBJ2-2, with D maybe TRBD1 (6 bases). V was shortened by 5 bases and J by 1 base, with 14 bases between the two germline ends. The CDR3 is 16 amino acids. The V gene's germline CDR1 is SGHAT and CDR2 FQNNGV. DNA for the CDR3: TGTGCCAGCAGCCCAGGGGCCGGGGTGAACACCGGGGAGCTGTTTTTT. It is translated as CASSPGAGVNTGELFF. Using reference TRBV11-2 and TRBJ2-2 for the parts outside the CDR3, the full variable domain is EAGVAQSPRYKIIEKRQSVAFWCNPISGHATLYWYQQILGQGPKLLIQFQNNGVVDDSQLPKDRFSAERLKGVDSTLKIQPAKLEDSAVYLCASSPGAGVNTGELFFGEGSRLTVL.

The genes are TRBV15 and TRBJ2-1, with D possibly being TRBD2 (6 bases). Germline CDR1 is LNHNV and CDR2 is YYDKDF (reference sequence). The CDR3 sequence is 16 residues long. Trimming shortened V by 2 bases and J by 2 bases, and 13 bases separated the two germline ends. In DNA form, the CDR3 reads TGTGCCACCAGCAGAACCGGGACTCCACCCTACAATGAGCAGTTCTTC. Amino acids: CATSRTGTPPYNEQFF.

This clone was picked up a small number of times. The V and J genes are TRBV18 and TRBJ2-1; possible D gene TRBD2, 6 bases. This CDR3 is 16 amino acids long. V lost 3 bases to trimming and J lost 10 bases, with 22 bases between them. CDR1 and CDR2 (germline): KGHSH, LQKENI. The CDR3 DNA sequence: TGTGCCAGCTCACCCCAGGGTAGCGGCGCGGGTAGCGAGCAGTTCTTC. Encoded protein: CASSPQGSGAGSEQFF.

This clone was counted a few times. The J gene is TRBJ2-7, the V gene TRBV6-5; TRBD1 or TRBD2 may be the D gene (5 bases each). This CDR3 region has 14 residues. Germline assignment: CDR1 MNHEY and CDR2 SVGAGI. V was clipped by 8 bases and J by 2 bases, with 16 bases between them. CDR3 amino acids: CASSTRDRTYEQYF. CDR3 bases: TGTGCCAGCTCCACTAGGGACCGAACCTACGAGCAGTACTTC.

This clone has only a few counts. The rearrangement uses TRBV19 and TRBJ2-5; a possible D gene is TRBD1 (5 bases). V lost 3 bases to trimming and J lost 5 bases, with 10 bases between them. CDR1 is LNHDA and CDR2 is SQIVND in the germline V gene (reference sequence). This CDR3 comprises 13 residues. The CDR3, as DNA: TGTGCCAGTAGTATGCAGGGATCGGAGACCCAGTACTTC. Its protein is CASSMQGSETQYF.

This clone was seen more than once but under ten times. The chain links TRBV7-8 to TRBJ2-2; the match to TRBD1 covers 9 bases. V dropped 5 bases and J dropped 4; count of bases not matched to a gene: 5. Germline values: CDR1 SGHVS, CDR2 FQNEAQ. There are 15 residues in the CDR3. The CDR3 bases are TGTGCCAGCAGCCTACAGGGGGCGGGCACCGGGGAGCTGTTTTTT. Amino acid sequence: CASSLQGAGTGELFF.

This clone was found once. J is TRBJ2-1 and V is TRBV11-3, with 10 bases lining up with TRBD1. The ends lost 5 bases at V and 15 bases at J; junction bases unmatched: 10. This CDR3 is 13 amino acids long. Germline V lookup: CDR1 SGHNT, CDR2 YENEEA. Written as DNA, the CDR3 is TGTGCCAGCAGCCTCACGTGGGACAGGGGTCCGTTCTTC. Translating it yields CASSLTWDRGPFF.

The V and J genes are TRBV11-2 and TRBJ2-1, with D unresolved. CDR1 SGHAT and CDR2 FQNNGV come from the germline V gene. The CDR3 runs to 15 residues. Trimming left V 3 bases short and J 4 bases short, with 13 bases between. The CDR3 bases are TGTGCCAGCAGCTTGGGTCTCCAAGATTACAATGAGCAGTTCTTC. Translation: CASSLGLQDYNEQFF.

This chain links TRBV5-6 with TRBJ2-7; the D is unclear. The germline V gene has CDR1 SGHDT and CDR2 YYEEEE. CDR3 length: 12 residues. V gave up 4 bases and J gave up 6 bases, with 11 bases separating them. CDR3 protein: CASSNRLGEQYF. DNA of the CDR3: TGTGCCAGCAGCAACCGACTCGGCGAGCAGTACTTC.

The chain uses TRBV10-3 and TRBJ2-1; TRBD2 aligns across 10 bases. The CDR3 extends over 16 amino acids. Per germline, CDR1 ENHRY and CDR2 SYGVKD. With 10 bases clipped from V and 8 bases from J, the junction kept 17 bases outside the gene matches. CDR3: CATWPGTSVSSDEQFF. The CDR3 DNA follows: TGTGCCACCTGGCCTGGGACTAGCGTATCTAGTGATGAGCAGTTCTTC.

This clone was seen repeatedly, ten times or more. This rearrangement joins TRBV2 to TRBJ2-7, with 8 bases that match TRBD1. The CDR3 is 13 amino acids. Germline-derived CDR1 and CDR2 are SNHLY and FYNNEI. The V segment lost 11 bases and the J segment 3 bases; nucleotides outside the gene matches: 9. Written as DNA, the CDR3 is TGTGCCTGCCAAAGGGACAGGCTCTACGAGCAGTACTTC. Amino acid sequence: CACQRDRLYEQYF.

This clone was counted between two and nine times. The chain combines TRBV6-5 with TRBJ2-2; D possibly corresponds to TRBD1 (5 bases). Germline loops: CDR1 MNHEY, CDR2 SVGAGI. This CDR3 has 15 residues. Trimming took 11 bases from V and 0 from J, leaving 16 bases between them. The CDR3 DNA follows: TGTGCCGTATCAGGATGGGGCACGAACACCGGGGAGCTGTTTTTT. Its translation: CAVSGWGTNTGELFF.

This chain uses TRBV6-1 with TRBJ2-5; tentative D call: TRBD1 (5 bases). The CDR3 length is 13 residues. Germline CDR1 and CDR2: MNHNS and SASEGT. V was shortened by 11 bases and J by 4 bases, with 17 bases between the two germline ends. This CDR3 is CASSWGPRETQYF. DNA for the CDR3: TGTGCCTCATCATGGGGCCCCCGAGAGACCCAGTACTTC.